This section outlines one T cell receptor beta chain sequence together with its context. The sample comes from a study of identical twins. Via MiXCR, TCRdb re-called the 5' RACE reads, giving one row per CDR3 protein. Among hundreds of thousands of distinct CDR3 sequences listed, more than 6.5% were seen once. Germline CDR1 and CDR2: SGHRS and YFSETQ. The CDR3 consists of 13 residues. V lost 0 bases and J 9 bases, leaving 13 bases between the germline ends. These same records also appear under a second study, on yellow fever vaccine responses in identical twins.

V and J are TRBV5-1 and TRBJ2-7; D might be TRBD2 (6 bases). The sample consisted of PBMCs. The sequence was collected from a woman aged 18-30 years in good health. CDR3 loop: CASSLEAATRQYF. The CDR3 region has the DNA TGCGCCAGCAGCTTGGAGGCTGCGACTAGGCAGTACTTC.